The 20 T cell receptor beta chains given below trace back to one sample, sequenced in a study of cytomegalovirus exposure and HLA in healthy donors. The primer mix had 60 Vbeta and 13 Jbeta primers. Assay used: immunoSEQ multiplex PCR; TCRdb lists only in-frame clones, some missing. The sample has over 150,000 clones; approximately 80% are singletons. Sequenced sample: PBMCs. The receptor set was obtained from a man in his thirties or forties in good health and CMV-seropositive.

The rearrangement links TRBV6-5 to TRBJ1-1; no reliable D call. The CDR3 covers 13 residues. V was trimmed by 6 bases and J by 1 base, leaving 9 bases between them. Germline lookup yields CDR1 MNHEY and CDR2 SVGAGI. In nucleotides, the CDR3 is TGTGCCAGCAGCCCCGGGGAGAACACTGAAGCTTTCTTT. Amino acid sequence: CASSPGENTEAFF.

V and J are TRBV11-2 and TRBJ2-5; TRBD1 agrees at 12 bases. CDR1 and CDR2 (germline): SGHAT, FQNNGV. V gave up 5 bases and J gave up 4 bases; unmatched junction bases: 5. This CDR3 is built from 15 residues. CDR3 nucleotide sequence: TGTGCCAGCAGCCGGGACAGGGGGCACCGAGAGACCCAGTACTTC. Its protein is CASSRDRGHRETQYF.

Here the CDR3 DNA reads TGTGCCAGCAGCTCCGCTATTACAGGGGACTCTGAAGCTTTCTTT. Translating gives CASSSAITGDSEAFF. The rearrangement joins TRBV5-4 to TRBJ1-1, with TRBD1 matching over 7 bases. Losses at the gene ends were 3 bases for V and 6 bases for J; bases not matched to a gene: 11. The CDR3 has 15 residues. The germline gives CDR1 SGHNT, CDR2 YYREEE (reference sequence).

The V and J genes are TRBV5-4 and TRBJ1-1, with D unclear. The CDR3 contains 12 residues. The V gene's germline CDR1 is SGHNT and CDR2 YYREEE (reference sequence). The germline V and J ends were trimmed by 2 bases and 6 bases, with 8 bases remaining between them. The DNA of the CDR3 is TGTGCCAGCAGCTTCTTGGGCGCTGAAGCTTTCTTT. This sequence encodes CASSFLGAEAFF.

The V and J genes are TRBV7-9 and TRBJ1-1, with a tentative D call TRBD1 (6 bases). The CDR3 is 16 amino acids. The ends were cut back, 5 bases at V and 1 base at J, with 17 bases in the middle. From germline, CDR1 is SEHNR and CDR2 FQNEAQ (reference sequence). The CDR3 DNA reads as TGTGCCAGCAGCCCAACACAGGGTTTTAAGAACACTGAAGCTTTCTTT. Encoded protein: CASSPTQGFKNTEAFF.

This clone was seen just once. V gene TRBV28 combines with J gene TRBJ2-1; D is ambiguous. CDR3 length: 14 residues. Germline V gene data show CDR1 as MDHEN and CDR2 as SYDVKM. The V gene lost 3 bases and the J gene lost 4 bases, with 10 bases spanning the gap. The CDR3 protein is CASSLETDYNEQFF. DNA for the CDR3: TGTGCCAGCAGTTTGGAGACGGATTACAATGAGCAGTTCTTC.

The rearrangement links TRBV4-1 to TRBJ2-7; 9 bases line up with TRBD1. The junction had 12 bases not matched to a gene; V was cut back by 2 bases and J by 4 bases. The germline V gene has CDR1 MGHRA and CDR2 YSYEKL. This CDR3 is built from 17 residues. CDR3 amino acids: CASSQFGAGTGSYEQYF. The CDR3, as DNA: TGCGCCAGCAGCCAATTTGGGGCCGGGACAGGGAGTTACGAGCAGTACTTC.

The CDR3 DNA reads as TGCGCCAGCTCCCCCGGGACTAGGGCCTACGAGCAGTACTTC. Its protein is CASSPGTRAYEQYF. The chain couples TRBV5-1 to TRBJ2-7; 8 bases fit TRBD2. The CDR3 is made up of 14 amino acids. V was clipped by 7 bases and J by 2 bases; unmatched bases: 8. Germline CDR1 reads SGHRS; CDR2 reads YFSETQ.

The genes are TRBV6-1 and TRBJ1-1, with TRBD1 identical over 10 bases. V lost 7 bases and J lost 11; bases outside the gene matches: 4. The CDR3 runs 11 residues. Germline-derived CDR1 and CDR2 are MNHNS and SASEGT. For the CDR3, the DNA is TGTGCCAGCACCGGGACAGGGGTGGCTTTCTTT. Protein sequence: CASTGTGVAFF.

This clone has just one count. V usage is TRBV28 and J usage is TRBJ2-1; TRBD1 matches 9 bases. The CDR3 is 15 amino acids. Germline CDR1 is MDHEN and CDR2 is SYDVKM. The V segment lost 4 bases and the J segment 8 bases; nucleotides outside the gene matches: 9. The CDR3 loop reads CASSSPGQGFHEQFF. The CDR3 DNA is TGTGCCAGCAGTTCTCCGGGACAGGGATTCCATGAGCAGTTCTTC. Looking up the rest from reference TRBV28 and TRBJ2-1 gives the full variable domain: DVKVTQSSRYLVKRTGEKVFLECVQDMDHENMFWYRQDPGLGLRLIYFSYDVKMKEKGDIPEGYSVSREKKERFSLILESASTNQTSMYLCASSSPGQGFHEQFFGPGTRLTVL.

The chain has TRBV4-1 and TRBJ2-7; D not certain. The CDR3 is 14 amino acids. The germline CDR1 and CDR2 sequences are MGHRA and YSYEKL. Trimming removed 1 base at V and 2 bases at J, with 9 bases between. CDR3 coding DNA: TGCGCCAGCAGCCAAGGAGATCTTCCCTACGAGCAGTACTTC. This codes for CASSQGDLPYEQYF.

The chain is built from TRBV2 and TRBJ2-6, with D possibly TRBD1 on 6 matching bases. The length of the CDR3 is 15 residues. The ends were cut back, 4 bases at V and 1 base at J, with 8 bases in the middle. Germline V lookup: CDR1 SNHLY, CDR2 FYNNEI. CDR3 amino acids: CASSVDRSGANVLTF. In nucleotides, the CDR3 is TGTGCCAGCAGTGTCGACAGGTCTGGGGCCAACGTCCTGACTTTC.

This rearrangement joins TRBV7-3 to TRBJ2-3, with 7 bases that match TRBD2. This CDR3 has 18 amino acids. Germline V gives CDR1 SGHTA, CDR2 FQGTGA. Trimming took 0 bases from V and 2 from J; bases not matched to a gene: 11. In nucleotides, the CDR3 is TGTGCCAGCAGCTTAACAGCTAGCGGCCCAACAAACACAGATACGCAGTATTTT. Protein: CASSLTASGPTNTDTQYF.

The chain joins TRBV5-1 to TRBJ2-3; 8 bases match TRBD1. This CDR3 spans 14 amino acids. Germline CDR1 and CDR2: SGHRS and YFSETQ. Germline trimming cut 3 bases from V and 2 bases from J; bases unmatched to any gene: 2. The CDR3 loop is CASSWDRFTDTQYF. As DNA, the CDR3 is TGCGCCAGCAGCTGGGACAGGTTCACAGATACGCAGTATTTT. The whole variable domain, remainder taken from reference TRBV5-1 and TRBJ2-3, is KAGVTQTPRYLIKTRGQQVTLSCSPISGHRSVSWYQQTPGQGLQFLFEYFSETQRNKGNFPGRFSGRQFSNSRSEMNVSTLELGDSALYLCASSWDRFTDTQYFGPGTRLTVL.

The chain couples TRBV7-2 to TRBJ2-1; 7 positions agree with TRBD1. Trimming at V came to 6 bases and at J to 0 bases, leaving 5 bases not matched to a gene. The CDR3 loop spans 15 amino acids. Germline values: CDR1 SGHTA, CDR2 FQGNSA. DNA for the CDR3: TGTGCCAGCAGAAGGGGGCCTAGCTCCTACAATGAGCAGTTCTTC. The encoded protein is CASRRGPSSYNEQFF.

This clone was counted a single time. This chain joins TRBV11-3 and TRBJ2-2; D is perhaps TRBD2 (5 bases). V was clipped by 2 bases and J by 4 bases, with 8 bases between them. The germline V gene encodes CDR1 SGHNT and CDR2 YENEEA. The CDR3 totals 14 residues. The DNA for the CDR3 is TGTGCCAGCAGCTTATTGGGAGCCACCGGGGAGCTGTTTTTT. Translation: CASSLLGATGELFF.

This rearrangement joins TRBV28 to TRBJ2-1; no definite D call. Germline CDR1 and CDR2: MDHEN and SYDVKM. The V end was cut by 3 bases, the J end by 3 bases, with 6 bases between. The CDR3 sequence is 13 residues long. The CDR3 spells CASSLSDYNEQFF. The CDR3 DNA reads TGTGCCAGCAGTTTGAGTGACTACAATGAGCAGTTCTTC.

The genes are TRBV2 and TRBJ1-1; weak D call: TRBD1 (5 bases). This CDR3 spans 13 amino acids. CDR1 is SNHLY, CDR2 FYNNEI, per germline. The V end lost 8 bases, the J end lost 0 bases, and 10 bases lay between the germline ends. This CDR3 reads CASRPGLNTEAFF. The CDR3 nucleotides read TGTGCCAGCCGGCCAGGGTTGAACACTGAAGCTTTCTTT.

The CDR3 DNA reads as TGTGCCAGCAGTTCCGAACAGGGGGTCTGGGAGCAGTTCTTC. Translation: CASSSEQGVWEQFF. V and J are TRBV27 and TRBJ2-1, with TRBD1 identical over 8 bases. This CDR3 is 14 amino acids long. Germline V gene lookup returns CDR1 MNHEY and CDR2 SMNVEV (reference sequence). J was trimmed by 10 bases and V by 4 bases; bases with no gene match: 9.

The chain couples TRBV6-6 to TRBJ1-3; D might be TRBD1 (5 bases). The CDR3 is 14 amino acids. V was trimmed by 2 bases and J by 2 bases, leaving 7 bases between them. The germline V gene has CDR1 MNHNY and CDR2 SVGAGI (reference sequence). CDR3 nucleotide sequence: TGTGCCAGCAGTTACGAAGGGGCTGGAAACACCATATATTTT. Residues: CASSYEGAGNTIYF.